This T cell receptor (beta chain) was obtained from a study of cytomegalovirus exposure and HLA in healthy donors. Whole-study findings and limits: Later analysis reportedly placed an Asian-associated ancestry cluster below the roughly 700-donor mean in N-insertions.

Notes on this clone: What it recognizes is unknown.

Primers for the PCR totalled 60 Vbeta and 13 Jbeta. Libraries were prepared by immunoSEQ multiplex PCR; TCRdb keeps only in-frame clonotypes and omits some of them. Of 100,000 to 150,000 clones detected, approximately 81% appear once; the ten largest clones hold 0.55% to 0.85%. With 4 bases removed from V and 5 bases from J, the gap between germline ends came to 17 bases. The CDR3 extends over 15 amino acids. Germline V CDR1 and CDR2: SGHDN, FVKESK. This TCR was sampled from a young man in good health and CMV-seronegative. V usage is TRBV14 and J usage is TRBJ1-2, with a tentative D call TRBD1 (6 bases). Sequencing was done on a sample of PBMCs. In nucleotides, the CDR3 is TGTGCCAGCAGCCCAGATCTACAGGGAACGTATGGCTACACCTTC. It yields the protein CASSPDLQGTYGYTF. The full variable domain, with the rest looked up from reference TRBV14 and TRBJ1-2, is EAGVTQFPSHSVIEKGQTVTLRCDPISGHDNLYWYRRVMGKEIKFLLHFVKESKQDESGMPNNRFLAERTGGTYSTLKVQPAELEDSGVYFCASSPDLQGTYGYTFGSGTRLTVV.